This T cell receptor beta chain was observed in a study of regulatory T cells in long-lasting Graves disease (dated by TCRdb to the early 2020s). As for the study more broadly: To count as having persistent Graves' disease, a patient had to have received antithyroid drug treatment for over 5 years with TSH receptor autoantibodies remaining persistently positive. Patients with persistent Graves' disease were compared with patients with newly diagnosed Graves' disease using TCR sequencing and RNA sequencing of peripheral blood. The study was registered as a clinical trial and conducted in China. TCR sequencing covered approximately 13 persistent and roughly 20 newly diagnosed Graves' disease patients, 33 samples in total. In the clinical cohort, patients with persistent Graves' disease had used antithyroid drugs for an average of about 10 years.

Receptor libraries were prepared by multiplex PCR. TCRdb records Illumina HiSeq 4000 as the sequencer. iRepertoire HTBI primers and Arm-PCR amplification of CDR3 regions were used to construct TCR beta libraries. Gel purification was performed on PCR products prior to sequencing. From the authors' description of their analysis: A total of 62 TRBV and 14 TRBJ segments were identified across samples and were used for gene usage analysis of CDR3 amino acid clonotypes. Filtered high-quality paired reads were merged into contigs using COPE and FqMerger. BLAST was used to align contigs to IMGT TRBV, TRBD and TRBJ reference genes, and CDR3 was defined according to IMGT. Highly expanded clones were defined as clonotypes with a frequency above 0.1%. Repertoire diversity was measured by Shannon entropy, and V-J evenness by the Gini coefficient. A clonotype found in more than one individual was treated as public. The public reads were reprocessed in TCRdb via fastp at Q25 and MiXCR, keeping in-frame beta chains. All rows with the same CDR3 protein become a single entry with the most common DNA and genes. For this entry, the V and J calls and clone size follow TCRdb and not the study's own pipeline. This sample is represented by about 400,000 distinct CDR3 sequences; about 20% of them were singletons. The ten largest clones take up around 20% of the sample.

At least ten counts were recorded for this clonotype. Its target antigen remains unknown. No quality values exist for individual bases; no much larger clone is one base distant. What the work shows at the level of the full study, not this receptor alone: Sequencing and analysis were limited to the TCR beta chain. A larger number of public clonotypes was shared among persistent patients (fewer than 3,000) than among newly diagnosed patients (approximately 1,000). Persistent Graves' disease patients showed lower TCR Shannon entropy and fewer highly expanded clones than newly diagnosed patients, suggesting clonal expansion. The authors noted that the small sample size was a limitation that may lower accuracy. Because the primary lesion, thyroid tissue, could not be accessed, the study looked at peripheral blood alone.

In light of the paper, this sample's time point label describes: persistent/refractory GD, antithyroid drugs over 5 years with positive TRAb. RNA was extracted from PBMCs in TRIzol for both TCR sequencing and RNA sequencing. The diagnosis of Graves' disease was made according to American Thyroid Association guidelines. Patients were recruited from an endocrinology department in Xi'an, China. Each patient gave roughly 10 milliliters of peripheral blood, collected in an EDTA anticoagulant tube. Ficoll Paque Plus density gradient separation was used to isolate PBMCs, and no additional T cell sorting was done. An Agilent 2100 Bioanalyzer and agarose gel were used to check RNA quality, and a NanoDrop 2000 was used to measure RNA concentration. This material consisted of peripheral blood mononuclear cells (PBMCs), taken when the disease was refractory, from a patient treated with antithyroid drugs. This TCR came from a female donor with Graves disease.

The CDR3: CASSLTVSGANVLTF. The DNA is as follows: TGTGCCAGCAGTTTGACGGTCTCTGGGGCCAACGTCCTGACTTTC. The chain was built from TRBV27 and TRBJ2-6; the D gene identity is not certain. CDR1 and CDR2 (MNHEY, SMNVEV) derive from the germline V gene (reference sequence). The germline ends are 6 bases apart after V is trimmed by 3 bases and J by 0 bases. Reading from cysteine to phenylalanine, the CDR3 counts 15 amino acids. CDR3 DNA only is kept here, 45 bases in frame from base 1.